The 7 T cell receptor beta chains below all came from one sample that was sequenced in a study of Ad26.COV2.S vaccination and SARS-CoV-2 variants. Profiling relied on immunoSEQ multiplex PCR, and the TCRdb table lists in-frame clones only, not all of them. This repertoire shows about 480,000 clones, about 83% found once; its top ten account for around 13%. Treatment reported: 15 to 20 received Ad26.COV2.S at low or high dose, single or two shots; a few received placebo; per-sample allocation not given. It was on day 63 after the first vaccine or placebo injection that samples were taken. Sequencing was performed on peripheral blood, taken in a trial of Ad26.COV2.S vaccine versus placebo. The source of these receptors is a person aged 18-60 years who received the Ad26.COV2.S COVID-19 vaccine or a placebo.

CDR3 amino acids: CACGGGYTF. Here the CDR3 DNA reads TGTGCCTGCGGGGGTGGCTACACCTTC. V is TRBV30 and J is TRBJ1-2; tentative D call: TRBD1 (5 bases). CDR3 length: 9 amino acids. With 6 bases removed from V and 7 bases from J, the gap between germline ends came to 6 bases. Germline loops: CDR1 GTSNPN, CDR2 SVGIG (reference sequence).

This clone was counted a few times. This sequence joins TRBV7-9 and TRBJ1-6; TRBD1 might be the D (6 bases). Germline CDR1 and CDR2: SEHNR and FQNEAQ (reference sequence). V was pared by 5 bases and J by 9 bases, with 14 bases between. The CDR3 sequence is 14 residues long. This CDR3 is CASSVPGGGSPLHF. The CDR3 nucleotides are TGTGCCAGCAGCGTACCGGGGGGCGGTTCACCCCTCCACTTT.

The gene calls are TRBV28 and TRBJ2-7, with 10 nucleotides matching TRBD2. CDR1 and CDR2 from the germline V gene are MDHEN and SYDVKM. This CDR3 comprises 15 residues. Unmatched junction bases numbered 4, after V lost 3 bases and J lost 2 bases. CDR3 sequence: CASSLSGRGAYEQYF. The CDR3 DNA is TGTGCCAGCAGTTTGAGCGGGAGGGGGGCCTACGAGCAGTACTTC. The full variable domain, with the rest looked up from reference TRBV28 and TRBJ2-7, is DVKVTQSSRYLVKRTGEKVFLECVQDMDHENMFWYRQDPGLGLRLIYFSYDVKMKEKGDIPEGYSVSREKKERFSLILESASTNQTSMYLCASSLSGRGAYEQYFGPGTRLTVT.

The J gene is TRBJ2-1, the V gene TRBV27, with TRBD2 matching 9 bases. V dropped 2 bases and J dropped 8; count of bases not matched to a gene: 10. In germline, CDR1 is MNHEY, CDR2 SMNVEV (reference sequence). The CDR3 covers 16 residues. CDR3 sequence (DNA): TGTGCCAGCAGTTTAGTAAGCCTAGCGGGACGCGATGAGCAGTTCTTC. It encodes CASSLVSLAGRDEQFF.

The chain recombines TRBV28 with TRBJ2-3; possible D gene TRBD1, 6 bases. The CDR3 has 14 amino acids. The V gene's germline CDR1 is MDHEN and CDR2 SYDVKM. V lost 4 bases to trimming and J lost 0 bases, with 8 bases between them. CDR3 amino acids: CASSSQGSTDTQYF. DNA of the CDR3: TGTGCCAGCAGTTCGCAGGGGAGCACAGATACGCAGTATTTT.

V gene TRBV24-1 combines with J gene TRBJ2-5, with D tentatively TRBD2 (5 bases). Germline V lookup: CDR1 KGHDR, CDR2 SFDVKD. The CDR3 has 13 amino acids. Trimming took 4 bases from V and 5 from J, leaving 10 bases between them. The CDR3 coding sequence is TGTGCCACCAGTGAGGAGCGGACCGAGACCCAGTACTTC. It yields the protein CATSEERTETQYF.

This clone was picked up a small number of times. V gene TRBV28 combines with J gene TRBJ1-4; D is unclear. Trimming left V 3 bases short and J 5 bases short, with 10 bases between. Germline V gives CDR1 MDHEN, CDR2 SYDVKM. The CDR3 is made up of 14 amino acids. CDR3 region: CASSFLRANEKLFF. The CDR3 nucleotides are TGTGCCAGCAGTTTTCTTCGAGCGAATGAAAAACTGTTTTTT. Full variable domain (remainder filled in from reference TRBV28 and TRBJ1-4): DVKVTQSSRYLVKRTGEKVFLECVQDMDHENMFWYRQDPGLGLRLIYFSYDVKMKEKGDIPEGYSVSREKKERFSLILESASTNQTSMYLCASSFLRANEKLFFGSGTQLSVL.